The sample holds one count of the clone carrying this T cell receptor beta chain. The entry originates in a study of cytomegalovirus exposure and HLA in healthy donors. The CDR3 sequence is 12 residues long. Germline V gene lookup returns CDR1 SGHRS and CDR2 YFSETQ. Between the trimmed V and J ends, which lost 5 bases and 4 bases, there was a span of 7 bases. With 60 Vbeta and 13 Jbeta primers, the PCR was carried out. Data came from immunoSEQ multiplex PCR; TCRdb stores just in-frame clones and leaves some out. The data show some 98,000 clones, 55% to 75% seen once. Sequencing was carried out using PBMCs. The gene calls are TRBV5-1 and TRBJ1-3, with unresolved D. The receptor comes from a man aged 50 to 59 in good health and CMV-seronegative. CDR3 region: CASSTEGNTIYF. The CDR3 DNA reads TGCGCCAGCAGTACCGAGGGAAACACCATATATTTT.